This T cell receptor (beta chain) was found in a study of T cells in localized non-small cell lung cancer. Method: immunoSEQ multiplex PCR; TCRdb's copy keeps in-frame clones and lacks some. The repertoire holds about 17,000 clones, with 90% as singletons. Regarding the study as a whole: There was an association of higher blood T cell density with longer overall survival. Only one tumor region was sequenced, so heterogeneity remains possible. Appearing in adjacent lung were a median roughly 60 of the top 100 tumor clones.

To note about this clone: The antigen is not known.

The receptor comes from a woman aged 40-70 years with stage III lung adenocarcinoma. The sample consisted of peripheral blood mononuclear cells, taken before any cancer treatment.

This chain's CDR3 is CASSRYGDRGYGYTF. CDR3 nucleotides: TGCGCCAGCAGCCGGTATGGGGACAGGGGGTATGGCTACACCTTC. The chain links TRBV4-1 to TRBJ1-2; TRBD1 matches 11 bases. CDR3 length: 15 residues. The V gene's germline CDR1 is MGHRA and CDR2 YSYEKL. With 4 bases clipped from V and 5 bases from J, the junction kept 6 bases outside the gene matches.